This T cell receptor (beta chain) was recovered during a study of T cell responses to AZD1222 COVID-19 vaccine. The repertoire was sequenced with immunoSEQ multiplex PCR; TCRdb's copy has only in-frame clones and lacks some. Of more than 100,000 clones listed, 85% to 95% were seen once; the top ten hold around 1.5%. Sequencing was performed on peripheral blood, taken on day 0 of AZD1222 vaccination. The sequence was obtained from an adult in good health.

CDR3 region: CASSTIPNTEAFF. The CDR3 DNA reads TGTGCCAGTAGTACCATCCCGAACACTGAAGCTTTCTTT. The rearrangement links TRBV19 to TRBJ1-1; D uncertain. CDR3 length: 13 amino acids. Germline V gene data show CDR1 as LNHDA and CDR2 as SQIVND (reference sequence). V lost 4 bases and J lost 1, with 7 bases in between.